This T cell receptor beta chain was documented in a study of PD-1 blockade in classical Hodgkin lymphoma. Study information: Nivolumab dosing for patients was 3 mg/kg, administered intravenously every 2 weeks. General study findings and limits: Complete responders matched newly diagnosed patients in baseline diversity. Healthy donors were reported to have higher baseline TCR diversity than newly diagnosed patients. Repertoire differences have undefined causes, possibly disease activity or prior therapy.

All patients relapsed after autologous stem cell transplantation, and brentuximab vedotin exposure varied. Repertoires were generated with immunoSEQ multiplex PCR, while TCRdb's copy carries only in-frame clones and drops some. The data contain tens of thousands of clones, over 60% of them singletons. V was clipped by 2 bases and J by 1 base, with 11 bases between them. This CDR3 is 15 amino acids long. Germline loops: CDR1 MNHNY, CDR2 SVGAGI (reference sequence). This clone was seen once. Its matching antigen is unknown. The sequence was obtained from a human donor with classical Hodgkin lymphoma. The sample in question was peripheral blood mononuclear cells (PBMCs), obtained before the second cycle of nivolumab. The chain is built from TRBV6-6 and TRBJ1-2; D unresolved. CDR3 amino acids: CASSYPGAHNYGYTF. For the CDR3, the DNA is TGTGCCAGCAGTTACCCAGGAGCCCATAACTATGGCTACACCTTC.